This TCR beta chain was sequenced for a study of shared clonotypes between healthy human individuals. Study as a whole: Donors were a couple of women and a few men aged 18 to 49.

General study findings and limits: Sharing across four donors was highest in naive CD4 (roughly 5%) and lowest in memory CD8 (0.4%).

This clone was counted once. The antigen is unknown. Other DNA sequences within the sample encode an identical CDR3. CDR1 and CDR2 (germline): LNHNV, YYDKDF (reference sequence). The CDR3 has 15 amino acids. With 0 bases removed from V and 3 bases from J, the gap between germline ends came to 9 bases. This table comes from immunoSEQ multiplex PCR, and its TCRdb copy is limited to in-frame clones, with some not included. The sample lists around 2.3 million clones; about 94% were seen once. The clonotype comes from a man between 18 and 35 years old in good health. The chain employs TRBV15 and TRBJ1-5; no definite D call. Sequenced input: naive CD4+ T cells sorted from blood. As to subset: CD45RA+ positively selected. The CDR3 nucleotides are TGTGCCACCAGCAGAGACGGAACAGTCAATCAGCCCCAGCATTTT. Translating gives CATSRDGTVNQPQHF.